A single sample is the source of the 5 T cell receptor beta chains below, sequenced in a study of cytomegalovirus exposure and HLA in healthy donors. Vbeta (60) and Jbeta (13) primers were used in the PCR. Data came from immunoSEQ multiplex PCR; TCRdb stores just in-frame clones and leaves some out. The sample consists of under 250,000 clones, more than 60% of them appearing once. The sequenced sample was PBMCs. These receptor sequences come from a man aged 45-60 years in good health and CMV-seronegative.

This clone occurred once. CDR3 bases: TGTGCCAGCAGCTTGGGGCGGGACTCCTACAATGAGCAGTTCTTC. Amino acid sequence: CASSLGRDSYNEQFF. The rearrangement links TRBV11-1 to TRBJ2-1; tentative D call: TRBD2 (6 bases). CDR1 is SGHAT, CDR2 FQDESV, per germline (reference sequence). The CDR3 loop spans 15 amino acids. The V and J ends lost 3 bases and 0 bases respectively, with 9 bases between them.

The J gene is TRBJ1-1, the V gene TRBV27; D uncertain. CDR1 is MNHEY and CDR2 is SMNVEV in the germline V gene (reference sequence). With 5 bases removed from V and 5 bases from J, the gap between germline ends came to 12 bases. This CDR3 spans 13 amino acids. Here the CDR3 reads CASSRGRGTEAFF. The CDR3 DNA reads as TGTGCCAGCAGTCGTGGTCGAGGGACTGAAGCTTTCTTT.

The chain is built from TRBV28 and TRBJ2-7, with 12 positions matching TRBD1. Germline loops: CDR1 MDHEN, CDR2 SYDVKM. The CDR3 sequence is 16 residues long. The V and J ends lost 0 bases and 3 bases, in that order; junction bases with no gene match: 3. The CDR3 loop is CASSLWGTGGVYEQYF. In DNA form, the CDR3 reads TGTGCCAGCAGTTTATGGGGGACAGGGGGCGTCTACGAGCAGTACTTC.

V is TRBV9 and J is TRBJ2-2; 12 bases are a match to TRBD2. The CDR3 sequence is 18 residues long. Germline V gives CDR1 SGDLS, CDR2 YYNGEE. With V trimmed by 3 bases and J by 5 bases, 11 bases remained unmatched. CDR3 amino acids: CASSAGLAGRKGTGELFF. CDR3 nucleotides: TGTGCCAGCAGCGCCGGACTAGCGGGAAGGAAGGGAACCGGGGAGCTGTTTTTT.

Concerning this clone: The sample holds other DNA sequences that translate to the same CDR3. The chain uses TRBV5-1 and TRBJ2-1, with 10 bases aligning to TRBD2. The CDR3 spans 15 residues. Germline V CDR1 and CDR2: SGHRS, YFSETQ. The V gene end was trimmed by 2 bases and the J gene end by 3 bases; junction bases not matched to a gene: 2. The CDR3 loop is CASSLAGGLYNEQFF. The CDR3 DNA reads TGCGCCAGCAGCTTAGCGGGAGGGCTCTACAATGAGCAGTTCTTC.